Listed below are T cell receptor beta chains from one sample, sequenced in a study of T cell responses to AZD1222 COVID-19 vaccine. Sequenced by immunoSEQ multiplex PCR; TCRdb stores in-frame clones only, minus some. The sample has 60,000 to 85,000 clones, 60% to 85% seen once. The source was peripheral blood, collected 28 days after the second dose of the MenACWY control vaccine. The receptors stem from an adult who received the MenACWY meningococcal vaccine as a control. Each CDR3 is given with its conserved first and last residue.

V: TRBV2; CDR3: CASSGTSGFSGANVLTF
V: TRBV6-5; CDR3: CASSLFGPGTHEKLFF
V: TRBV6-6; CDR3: CASGPRPSKNGELFF
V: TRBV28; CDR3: CASSDRGAPGANVLTF
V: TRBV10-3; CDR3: CAISPDRGHQPQHF
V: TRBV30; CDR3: CAWLLPGPNTEAFF
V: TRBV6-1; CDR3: CASSVGTLGTGNDGYTF
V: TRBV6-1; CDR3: CASSEARVRSQHF
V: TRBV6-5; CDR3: CASSYQTEAEEQYF
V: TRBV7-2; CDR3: CASSLTREYEQYF
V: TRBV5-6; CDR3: CASSLGGTNTEAFF
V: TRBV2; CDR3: CASSGVGNGEQYF
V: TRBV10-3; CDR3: CAISESRESAYGYTF
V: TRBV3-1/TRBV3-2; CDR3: CASSQTGTGYNSPLHF
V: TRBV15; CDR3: CATSRDRGSYYEQYF
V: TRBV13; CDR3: CASSLSRGQSPLHF
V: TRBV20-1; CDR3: CSARDTDREFF
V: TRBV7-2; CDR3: CASSPNGQEIPYEQYF
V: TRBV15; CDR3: CATSRDGGSDEKLFF
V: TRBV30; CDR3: CAWSPHSGNTEAFF
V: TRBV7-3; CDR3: CASSAGPLLEQYF
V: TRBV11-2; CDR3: CASSLLRGSDNEQFF
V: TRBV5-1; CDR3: CASSLELNTEAFF
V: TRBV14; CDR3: CASSQGIQGYEQFF
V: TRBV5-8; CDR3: CASSLEQGLGGSPLHF
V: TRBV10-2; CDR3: CASIGAFNEQFF
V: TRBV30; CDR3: CAWSARSGSTQYF
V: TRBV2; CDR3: CASSHNGLALSYEQYF
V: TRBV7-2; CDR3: CASSSGLNTGELFF
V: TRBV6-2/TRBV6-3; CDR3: CASSYLAARGGLSPYEQYF
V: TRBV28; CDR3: CASSSSGSDEQFF
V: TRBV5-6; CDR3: CASSPGVSNYGYTF
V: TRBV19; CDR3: CASSPSWLAGATYEQYF
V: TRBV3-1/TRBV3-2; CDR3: CASSQVMGQAYNNEQFF
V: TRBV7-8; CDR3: CASSFGPGWRTEAFF
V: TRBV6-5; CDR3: CASSPDRATYNEQFF
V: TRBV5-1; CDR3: CASSFSESTDTQYF
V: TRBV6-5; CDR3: CASSYSTDQAYTF